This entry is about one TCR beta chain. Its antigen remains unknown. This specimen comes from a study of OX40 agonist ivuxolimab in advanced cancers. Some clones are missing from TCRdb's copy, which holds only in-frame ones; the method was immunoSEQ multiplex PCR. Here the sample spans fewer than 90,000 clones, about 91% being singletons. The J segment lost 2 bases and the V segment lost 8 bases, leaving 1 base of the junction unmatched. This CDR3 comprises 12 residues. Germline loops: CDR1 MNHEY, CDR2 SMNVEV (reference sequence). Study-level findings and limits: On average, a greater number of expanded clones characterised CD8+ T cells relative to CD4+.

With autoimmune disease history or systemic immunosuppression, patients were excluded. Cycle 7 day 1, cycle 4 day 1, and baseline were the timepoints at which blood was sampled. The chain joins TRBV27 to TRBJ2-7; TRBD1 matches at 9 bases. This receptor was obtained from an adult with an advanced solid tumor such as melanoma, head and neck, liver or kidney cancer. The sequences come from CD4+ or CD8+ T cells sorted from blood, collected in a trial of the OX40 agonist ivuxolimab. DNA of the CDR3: TGTGCCAGCCGGACAGGGGCCTACGAGCAGTACTTC. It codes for CASRTGAYEQYF.